This T cell receptor beta chain was sequenced during a study of cytomegalovirus exposure and HLA in healthy donors (dated 2017 in TCRdb). Study-wide context: An earlier analysis of 587 of the donors reported 276 Gb of sequence data and 117 million unique TCR beta sequences obtained from approximately 180 million T cells. An early release covering roughly 600 HLA-typed donors comprised about 300 gigabases of sequencing data and around 80 million unique TCR sequences. The study used immunosequencing to profile the T cell repertoires of several hundred subjects and linked those repertoires to cytomegalovirus serostatus. A later analysis re-examined previously published TCR beta repertoires from 600 to 700 donors and added high-resolution HLA genotyping to investigate patterns of TCR occurrence. A separate validation cohort of 100 to 150 different subjects was used in addition to the approximately 700-subject first cohort. An earlier analysis of around 580 of the donors used high-throughput TCR beta sequencing to judge whether each TCR beta V gene segment behaved as functional or pseudogenic. Across 300 to 400 genotyped donors of the cohort, an average of about 250,000 unique TCR beta nucleotide sequences per donor were sequenced, and roughly a sixth of those sequences were non-productive. The study was designed to test whether signatures of past pathogen exposure could be identified by cataloging public T cell receptors. Roughly 5 DR-DQ haplotypes were handled as single units for association and clustering because linkage in the cohort was strong. To predict cytomegalovirus infection status, the study combined high-throughput TCR immunosequencing, statistical association of individual TCRs with disease status, and machine learning. All discovery cohort repertoires had been generated using a single sequencing platform. Alongside the repertoire data, information on donor age, sex, ethnicity and CMV serostatus was compiled. HLA typing covered class I and class II loci at four-digit resolution. The number of donors typed differed by locus, with 629-630 for A, B, C, DRB1 and DQB1, over 500 for DQA1, 606 for DPA1, and 472 for DPB1. Rather than drawing on any new phenotypic data, the later analysis identified candidate immune exposures from TCR beta sequences and the way those sequences occurred across donors. Among the approximately 400 genotyped donors, approximately 82% belonged to the genetic ancestry cluster associated with self-reported Caucasian donors. Genome-wide SNP genotypes for about 55% of the roughly 670 donors were used in a later genetic analysis, which treated that subset as a discovery cohort. General study outcomes and caveats: Because counts were too low, some 16 rarely observed V segments, including chromosome 9 orphons, were excluded from the earlier analysis of about 500 of the donors. A further reported finding was that TCR beta sequences accurately predicted the HLA-A and HLA-B alleles for most subjects in the first cohort. Because HLA typing was missing for some donors at each locus, association tests included only the typed subset. A total of some 180 TCR beta chains were listed by the study as associated with cytomegalovirus. A few of the identified cytomegalovirus-associated TCR beta chains were confirmed in vitro to be specific for cytomegalovirus antigens. Compared with equally common non-associated chains, HLA-associated TCR beta chains in a later analysis were more clonally expanded and had lower generation probabilities. Only TCR beta chains were sequenced in this cohort, and the absence of alpha or paired-chain data limited detectable features. When HLA alleles, especially DR and DQ, strongly co-occurred, attributing TCR associations to individual alleles was difficult. For the cohort, immune exposure information was limited to CMV serostatus. In a later analysis, TCR association rates were found to vary across HLA loci, with the most associated TCRs seen for DRB1 alleles and the fewest for HLA-C alleles. Cytomegalovirus status was reported to be diagnosed by the classifier with high specificity and sensitivity in both the original and validation cohorts. In an earlier analysis of about 550 of the donors, most TCR beta V segments were observed in productive rearrangements about 87% or about 30% of the time, broadly matching IMGT annotations. According to a later genetic analysis, donors in an Asian-associated ancestry cluster had fewer N-insertions in productive TCRs than the roughly 700-donor mean. Correlated functional status among segregating V segments might be attributable to linkage disequilibrium, but an unknown experimental factor could not be ruled out. It was suggested by the authors that the approach could potentially be generalized to other disease states and immunological phenotypes. Some IMGT-functional V segments, including TRBV6-2 and TRBV6-3, could not be distinguished by the 87-base-pair reads and were therefore excluded. In a later analysis, several top co-occurrence clusters were reported to appear linked to parvovirus B19, influenza, CMV and Epstein-Barr virus. A later analysis found that most CMV-associated TCR beta chains appeared HLA-restricted, with HLA associations seemingly driven largely by CMV exposure. In a later analysis, 16,951 TCR beta sequences were associated with specific HLA alleles at a false discovery rate of 0.05. A cluster of highly shared sequence variants was judged likely to be a technical artifact of the sequencing pipeline. Sequencing depth was assumed to be roughly uniform across donors in the presence/absence analyses, though that assumption may not hold. An association between a missense DCLRE1C variant and V-gene and J-gene trimming of TCR beta chains was found in a later genetic analysis and replicated in an independent cohort. Across donors, most TCR sequences were observed very rarely, whereas some public TCRs were present in many individuals.

V and J are truncated by 2 bases and 2 bases respectively, leaving an intervening sequence of 13 bases. CDR1 MNHNY and CDR2 SVGAGI are derived from the germline V gene (reference sequence). The CDR3 goes from the cysteine to the phenylalanine over 15 residues. Only the CDR3 portion is preserved as DNA: 45 bases, with reading frame beginning at the first base. Remarks on this clone: The target of this receptor is not known. No clone much larger than this one lies a single base away; base qualities are absent.

The cohort was made up of 666 healthy bone marrow donors. Cohort members were all nominally healthy when sampled, although unrecorded immune exposures were likely present. The donor was CMV seropositive and was included in the group of about 290 seropositive cohort members. A peripheral blood sample was collected from each donor, and TCR beta sequencing was performed on peripheral blood mononuclear cells. The Qiagen DNeasy Blood Extraction Kit was used to extract genomic DNA from the blood cell samples. The method behind the library was the immunoSEQ multiplex PCR assay. For the multiplex PCR, a mixture combining 60 forward primers for TCR Vbeta segments and 13 reverse primers for TCR Jbeta segments was used. The CDR3 region of rearranged TCR beta genes was amplified from genomic DNA by a multiplex PCR assay. The Illumina HiSeq System was used to sequence the amplified TCR beta libraries as 87-base-pair reads. In the original analysis: In a later analysis, tens of millions of unique TCR beta chains were counted across the roughly 610 repertoires, and approximately 11 million of these chains were shared by at least two donors. A nearest-neighbor algorithm error-corrected the raw reads and collapsed the reads into unique sequences, merging closely related sequences to remove PCR and sequencing errors. CDR3 sequences were aligned to IMGT reference sequences to assign V, D and J gene segments. For a sequence to be retained, a match of at least six nucleotides to both a V gene segment and a J gene segment was required. A rearrangement counted as productive if the CDR3 had no stop codons and remained in frame with V and J, and every other rearrangement counted as non-productive. Following IMGT convention, CDR3 was defined as the stretch from the second conserved V-encoded cysteine to the conserved J-encoded phenylalanine. The earlier analysis of about 610 of the donors excluded sequences that lacked an unambiguous match to a single V gene segment. An earlier analysis of fewer than 750 of the donors called V segments functional above 56.7% productive rearrangements and segregating when the between-donor standard deviation exceeded 5%. To diagnose cytomegalovirus status from the catalog of TCR beta chain sequences, a statistical classification framework was built. V and J gene assignment, in a later analysis, came from comparing TCR nucleotide sequences with IMGT/GENE-DB human TR gene sequences. In a later analysis, CDR3 sequences and most-parsimonious VDJ recombination scenarios were assigned using the TCRdist pipeline. A later analysis defined each TCR beta chain by its CDR3 amino acid sequence plus V-gene family, and excluded reads lacking a unique V-gene family. To address suspected cross-contamination and a sequencing artifact, a later analysis removed 450 to 700 highly shared, low-generation-probability nucleotide sequences. A later analysis calculated a clonal expansion index for each public chain from normalized within-repertoire ranks of inferred template counts. In a later analysis, generation probabilities were computed with a VDJ recombination model fitted to out-of-frame rearrangements, and the resulting probabilities were checked against IGoR. In a later analysis, hypergeometric tests were used to score TCR-TCR, TCR-HLA and TCR-CMV co-occurrence, with a repertoire-size bias correction applied to TCR pairs. To estimate false discovery rates, a later analysis permuted the HLA or CMV assignments 20 times. In a later analysis, co-occurring TCRs were grouped with DBSCAN, and TCRdist sequence similarity was added when clustering was performed within HLA-allele-positive subsets. Repertoires with fewer than 30,000 or more than 120,000 public chains were left out of co-occurrence clustering, as were a handful of repertoires with anomalous nucleotide sharing. TCRdb limited this immuneACCESS table to in-frame rearrangements with V and J called. A share of clones is missing; checked studies link under half to unresolved V genes, and the rest is unexplained. That table gives V, J and clone size, and the DNA gave D and trimming. For this sample the table gives 100,000 to 150,000 clones, of which approximately 80% were detected only once. Approximately 4.2% of the sample lies in the top ten.

The source of this sequence is a male donor in good health and CMV-seropositive. Rearrangement joined TRBV6-6 to TRBJ2-7; perhaps TRBD2 is the D gene, with 6 bases matching. The sequencing input was PBMCs. The CDR3 here reads CASSYGDSPPYEQYF. The sequenced DNA: TGTGCCAGCAGTTACGGGGACTCCCCGCCCTACGAGCAGTACTTC.